One sample yielded the 32 T cell receptor beta chains listed below, sequenced in a study of T cell responses to AZD1222 COVID-19 vaccine (dated by TCRdb to the early 2020s). Sample time point, as interpreted from the label and publication: about 28 days (+/-7) after the second vaccine dose. The method was the immunoSEQ multiplex PCR assay. TCRdb retrieved this table from immuneACCESS and kept in-frame rearrangements only. Not all clones are present; in checked studies, unresolved V genes account for under half, and no reason is known for the remainder. The sample yields 20,000 to 30,000 clones; just over 85% were counted once. 2.5% to 3% of the sample belongs to the ten largest clones. The material sequenced was peripheral blood, taken 28 days after the second AZD1222 dose. The receptors come from an adult who received the AZD1222 COVID-19 vaccine.

The chain couples TRBV11-3 to TRBJ2-3; TRBD1 aligns across 7 bases. The CDR3 has 16 amino acids. Losses at the gene ends were 2 bases for V and 0 bases for J; bases not matched to a gene: 5. Germline CDR1 and CDR2: SGHNT and YENEEA. The chain's CDR3 is CASSLLGTASTDTQYF. CDR3 in DNA: TGTGCCAGCAGCTTATTAGGGACAGCTAGCACAGATACGCAGTATTTT.

This chain joins TRBV4-3 and TRBJ1-4, with D unclear. V gave up 4 bases and J gave up 2 bases, with 11 bases separating them. CDR1 and CDR2 from the germline V gene are LGHNA and YSLEER. This CDR3 spans 15 amino acids. CDR3 region: CASSLLPRTNEKLFF. As DNA, the CDR3 is TGCGCCAGCAGCCTCCTTCCGAGGACTAATGAAAAACTGTTTTTT.

V usage is TRBV7-4 and J usage is TRBJ2-7, with 10 bases aligning to TRBD1. Trimming took 0 bases from V and 3 from J; bases not matched to a gene: 2. CDR1 and CDR2 (germline): SGHVT, SQSDAQ. This CDR3 contains 15 residues. CDR3 bases: TGTGCCAGCAGCTTAGCGGGACAGGGGATCTACGAGCAGTACTTC. Encoded protein: CASSLAGQGIYEQYF.

The rearrangement joins TRBV19 to TRBJ1-2; 10 nucleotides match TRBD1. Germline loops: CDR1 LNHDA, CDR2 SQIVND (reference sequence). The J segment lost 4 bases and the V segment lost 5 bases, leaving 10 bases of the junction unmatched. CDR3 length: 16 residues. The CDR3 spells CASSSGQGRTGYGYTF. CDR3 coding DNA: TGTGCCAGTAGTTCGGGACAGGGGAGGACAGGCTATGGCTACACCTTC.

CDR3 amino acids: CASSLLSSGGQGQFF. Written as DNA, the CDR3 is TGTGCCAGCAGCTTGTTGTCTAGCGGGGGGCAAGGGCAGTTCTTC. This chain joins TRBV5-6 and TRBJ2-1; TRBD2 agrees at 11 bases. Looked up from germline, CDR1 is SGHDT and CDR2 is YYEEEE. With V trimmed by 1 base and J by 12 bases, 9 bases remained unmatched. The CDR3 loop spans 15 amino acids.

The rearrangement joins TRBV7-2 to TRBJ2-3; 7 bases match TRBD2. This CDR3 region has 15 residues. CDR1 and CDR2 from the germline V gene are SGHTA and FQGNSA. The V and J ends lost 2 bases and 4 bases, in that order; junction bases with no gene match: 6. CDR3 DNA sequence: TGTGCCAGCAGCTTATTAGGGCTAGCGGCAGATACGCAGTATTTT. It is translated as CASSLLGLAADTQYF.

The rearrangement links TRBV24-1 to TRBJ1-2, with D unresolved. The germline V gene encodes CDR1 KGHDR and CDR2 SFDVKD. The CDR3 consists of 13 residues. V lost 6 bases and J lost 4, with 11 bases in between. CDR3 sequence reads: CATSLGLSYGYTF. CDR3 DNA: TGTGCCACCAGTTTGGGTTTATCCTATGGCTACACCTTC.

V and J are TRBV20-1 and TRBJ1-6, with D possibly being TRBD1 (5 bases). The V end was cut by 0 bases, the J end by 13 bases, with 7 bases between. The V gene's germline CDR1 is DFQATT and CDR2 SNEGSKA (reference sequence). CDR3 size: 11 residues. CDR3 sequence reads: CSARDRVPLHF. The DNA for the CDR3 is TGCAGTGCTAGAGACAGGGTGCCCCTCCACTTT.

This clone was found once. V gene TRBV2 combines with J gene TRBJ2-5, with 9 positions matching TRBD1. The CDR3 has 16 amino acids. CDR1 and CDR2 from the germline V gene are SNHLY and FYNNEI. Unmatched junction bases numbered 8, after V lost 4 bases and J lost 2 bases. The CDR3: CASSAGQGTFQETQYF. CDR3 sequence (DNA): TGTGCCAGCAGTGCCGGACAGGGGACGTTTCAAGAGACCCAGTACTTC. Together with reference TRBV2 and TRBJ2-5, the CDR3 gives the full variable domain: EPEVTQTPSHQVTQMGQEVILRCVPISNHLYFYWYRQILGQKVEFLVSFYNNEISEKSEIFDDQFSVERPDGSNFTLKIRSTKLEDSAMYFCASSAGQGTFQETQYFGPGTRLLVL.

The chain uses TRBV5-6 and TRBJ1-1; D is undetermined. V was cut by 6 bases and J by 1 base, with 10 bases left in between. CDR1 and CDR2 from the germline V gene are SGHDT and YYEEEE. The CDR3 length is 13 residues. This CDR3 reads CASTRQANTEAFF. The CDR3 DNA sequence: TGTGCCAGCACTAGGCAGGCGAACACTGAAGCTTTCTTT.

The chain combines TRBV2 with TRBJ2-7; D is unresolved. The V end was cut by 4 bases, the J end by 2 bases, with 15 bases between. This CDR3 is built from 15 residues. From germline, CDR1 is SNHLY and CDR2 FYNNEI. CDR3 nucleotide sequence: TGTGCCAGCAGTGCCCAAGTTATTGGAACCTACGAGCAGTACTTC. It codes for CASSAQVIGTYEQYF.

This chain links TRBV11-2 with TRBJ1-6; 10 nucleotides match TRBD1. This CDR3 is 15 amino acids long. V shed 3 bases, J shed 9 bases, and the junction held 5 bases outside the gene matches. CDR1 is SGHAT and CDR2 is FQNNGV in the germline V gene. CDR3: CASSFDRGQASPLHF. The DNA for the CDR3 is TGTGCCAGCAGCTTCGACAGGGGGCAGGCTTCACCCCTCCACTTT.

The J gene is TRBJ2-2, the V gene TRBV27; maybe TRBD1 (5 bases). V was pared by 5 bases and J by 0 bases, with 10 bases between. CDR3 length: 15 amino acids. CDR1 is MNHEY and CDR2 is SMNVEV in the germline V gene (reference sequence). CDR3 amino acids: CASSKTATNTGELFF. CDR3 bases: TGTGCCAGCAGTAAGACAGCTACGAACACCGGGGAGCTGTTTTTT.

The chain links TRBV10-1 to TRBJ1-1; 8 bases match TRBD1. The germline V gene encodes CDR1 WNHNN and CDR2 SYGVQD (reference sequence). Unmatched junction bases numbered 12, after V lost 10 bases and J lost 5 bases. There are 14 residues in the CDR3. The CDR3 protein is CATQKGQGRTEAFF. CDR3 DNA sequence: TGCGCCACCCAAAAAGGACAGGGACGGACTGAAGCTTTCTTT.

A single count supports this clone. V and J are TRBV7-9 and TRBJ1-4, with D unclear. Trimming took 5 bases from V and 4 from J, leaving 5 bases between them. The germline gives CDR1 SEHNR, CDR2 FQNEAQ (reference sequence). There are 12 residues in the CDR3. This chain's CDR3 is CASSLYNEKLFF. CDR3 nucleotide sequence: TGTGCCAGCAGCCTCTATAATGAAAAACTGTTTTTT.

This chain uses TRBV11-2 with TRBJ2-3; D perhaps matches TRBD2 (6 bases). Trimming took 6 bases from V and 1 from J, leaving 14 bases between them. Per germline, CDR1 SGHAT and CDR2 FQNNGV. The length of the CDR3 is 15 residues. The CDR3 loop reads CASSPLRGGTDTQYF. CDR3 DNA sequence: TGTGCCAGCAGTCCTTTGCGGGGTGGCACAGATACGCAGTATTTT.

This chain connects TRBV19 to TRBJ1-6; the match to TRBD1 covers 7 bases. Germline CDR1 LNHDA, CDR2 SQIVND (reference sequence). The CDR3 has 14 residues. The V gene end was trimmed by 6 bases and the J gene end by 9 bases; junction bases not matched to a gene: 8. For the CDR3, the DNA is TGTGCCAGTAGCCCTGCAGGGGGAGCTTCACCCCTCCACTTT. Protein product: CASSPAGGASPLHF.

V is TRBV7-9 and J is TRBJ2-1; maybe TRBD2 (6 bases). The CDR3 has 13 residues. CDR1 SEHNR and CDR2 FQNEAQ come from the germline V gene (reference sequence). V was clipped by 4 bases and J by 15 bases, with 19 bases between them. CDR3 nucleotides: TGTGCCAGCAGCTCGATGAACGGGGGTGGCACGTTCTTC. Amino acids: CASSSMNGGGTFF.

This chain connects TRBV4-2 to TRBJ2-5, with D unresolved. The CDR3 runs to 17 residues. Germline CDR1 LGHNA, CDR2 YNFKEQ. Between the trimmed V and J ends, which lost 0 bases and 2 bases, there was a span of 16 bases. The CDR3 here is CASSQETSGTRQETQYF. The CDR3 nucleotides read TGTGCCAGCAGCCAAGAGACCTCGGGTACCCGGCAAGAGACCCAGTACTTC.

V usage is TRBV7-9 and J usage is TRBJ1-1; 8 bases agree with TRBD1. Germline V gene lookup returns CDR1 SEHNR and CDR2 FQNEAQ (reference sequence). The CDR3 runs to 14 residues. The V segment lost 1 base and the J segment 5 bases; nucleotides outside the gene matches: 3. The CDR3 spells CASSLEGQATEAFF. For the CDR3, the DNA is TGTGCCAGCAGCTTAGAGGGACAGGCAACTGAAGCTTTCTTT.

This chain uses TRBV7-3 with TRBJ1-2, with D perhaps TRBD1 (5 bases). Germline assignment: CDR1 SGHTA and CDR2 FQGTGA. This CDR3 is 13 amino acids long. V was trimmed by 5 bases and J by 6 bases, leaving 13 bases between them. The CDR3 DNA reads as TGTGCCAGCAGCGACCCAGGGTTAGATGGCTACACCTTC. Its protein product is CASSDPGLDGYTF.

This chain links TRBV7-2 with TRBJ1-5, with 9 positions matching TRBD1. The germline CDR1 and CDR2 sequences are SGHTA and FQGNSA. The ends lost 5 bases at V and 7 bases at J; junction bases unmatched: 12. There are 16 residues in the CDR3. CDR3: CASSPGQGRRGQPQHF. The CDR3 DNA is TGTGCCAGCAGCCCCGGACAGGGGCGGAGGGGCCAGCCCCAGCATTTT.

The chain recombines TRBV2 with TRBJ2-7, with 10 bases fitting TRBD1. This CDR3 has 14 residues. Trimming at V came to 8 bases and at J to 2 bases, leaving 6 bases not matched to a gene. Germline V lookup: CDR1 SNHLY, CDR2 FYNNEI. In DNA form, the CDR3 reads TGTGCCAGCGGGTGGGACAGGGGTCCCTACGAGCAGTACTTC. Protein sequence: CASGWDRGPYEQYF.

CDR3 bases: TGTGCCAGCAGGGACGGGGGATGGAATGAGCAGTTCTTC. Its translation is CASRDGGWNEQFF. This chain links TRBV12-3 or TRBV12-4 with TRBJ2-1; possible D gene TRBD2, 6 bases. The CDR3 extends over 13 amino acids. Deletions cut 6 bases from V and 7 bases from J, with 13 bases between.

The chain carries TRBV7-2 and TRBJ1-4; no definite D call. From germline, CDR1 is SGHTA and CDR2 FQGNSA. The CDR3 runs 13 residues. Trimming took off 2 bases at V and 7 bases at J, with 8 bases between the two ends. The CDR3 DNA sequence: TGTGCCAGCAGCTTATCCCGGGTTGAAAAACTGTTTTTT. Its protein product is CASSLSRVEKLFF.

The rearrangement uses TRBV12-3 or TRBV12-4 and TRBJ2-3, with TRBD2 matching 8 bases. J gave up 6 bases and V 5 bases, and 4 bases lay outside the gene matches. This CDR3 is built from 13 residues. CDR3 nucleotides: TGTGCCAGCAGTGGTAGCGGGGCTGATACGCAGTATTTT. Residues: CASSGSGADTQYF.

This chain links TRBV3-1 (or the pseudogene TRBV3-2) with TRBJ2-7; TRBD2 matches 11 bases. Germline loops: CDR1 LGHDT, CDR2 YNNKEL (reference sequence). V was pared by 5 bases and J by 1 base, with 4 bases of the junction left unmatched. This CDR3 has 15 amino acids. The CDR3 loop reads CASSSGTSGSYEQYF. CDR3 in DNA: TGTGCCAGCAGCTCCGGGACTAGCGGTTCCTACGAGCAGTACTTC.

The gene calls are TRBV9 and TRBJ2-1; 8 bases line up with TRBD1. CDR3 length equals 14 residues. Germline values: CDR1 SGDLS, CDR2 YYNGEE. V lost 6 bases to trimming and J lost 2 bases; unmatched junction nucleotides: 4. Written as DNA, the CDR3 is TGTGCCAGCAACAGGGGGACCACCTACAATGAGCAGTTCTTC. This encodes CASNRGTTYNEQFF.

The rearrangement links TRBV9 to TRBJ2-3, with D unresolved. Germline V gene lookup returns CDR1 SGDLS and CDR2 YYNGEE. With 7 bases removed from V and 2 bases from J, the gap between germline ends came to 11 bases. CDR3 length: 13 residues. The CDR3 region has the DNA TGTGCCAGCCATTCGGACGTCACAGATACGCAGTATTTT. Translation: CASHSDVTDTQYF.

The rearrangement links TRBV10-3 to TRBJ2-7, with D maybe TRBD1 (6 bases). The CDR3 loop spans 15 amino acids. Per germline, CDR1 ENHRY and CDR2 SYGVKD. The V end lost 1 base, the J end lost 4 bases, and 14 bases lay between the germline ends. CDR3 protein: CAISELQGSGYEQYF. The CDR3 DNA follows: TGTGCCATCAGTGAGTTACAGGGTTCCGGATACGAGCAGTACTTC.

This chain links TRBV19 with TRBJ2-1; D gene unclear. The V end lost 1 base, the J end lost 5 bases, and 6 bases lay between the germline ends. The CDR3 extends over 13 amino acids. The germline gives CDR1 LNHDA, CDR2 SQIVND (reference sequence). This chain's CDR3 is CASSIGSDNEQFF. The CDR3 DNA reads as TGTGCCAGTAGTATAGGTTCGGACAATGAGCAGTTCTTC.

This clone was detected only a few times. V is TRBV7-2 and J is TRBJ1-2; no reliable D call. CDR3 length equals 13 residues. Germline assignment: CDR1 SGHTA and CDR2 FQGNSA. Trimming removed 1 base from V and 3 bases from J, with 6 bases in between. CDR3 DNA: TGTGCCAGCAGCTTAGGCACTGACTATGGCTACACCTTC. Its protein product is CASSLGTDYGYTF.